One TCR beta chain is described in this entry. PCR used 60 Vbeta primers and 13 Jbeta primers. Profiled with immunoSEQ multiplex PCR; TCRdb holds only in-frame clones, not every one. Among under 90,000 clones listed, 75% to 90% were seen once. These data are taken from a study of cytomegalovirus exposure and HLA in healthy donors. With V trimmed by 7 bases and J by 6 bases, 12 bases remained unmatched. The CDR3 is 15 residues long. Germline loops: CDR1 MNHEY, CDR2 SVGAGI. This receptor was obtained from a man aged 18 to 29 in good health and CMV-seronegative. The chain employs TRBV6-5 and TRBJ2-3; 8 positions agree with TRBD2. Sequenced material: PBMCs. This CDR3 reads CASNPRSGSKDTQYF. The CDR3 DNA follows: TGTGCCAGCAACCCTCGGAGCGGGAGTAAGGATACGCAGTATTTT.